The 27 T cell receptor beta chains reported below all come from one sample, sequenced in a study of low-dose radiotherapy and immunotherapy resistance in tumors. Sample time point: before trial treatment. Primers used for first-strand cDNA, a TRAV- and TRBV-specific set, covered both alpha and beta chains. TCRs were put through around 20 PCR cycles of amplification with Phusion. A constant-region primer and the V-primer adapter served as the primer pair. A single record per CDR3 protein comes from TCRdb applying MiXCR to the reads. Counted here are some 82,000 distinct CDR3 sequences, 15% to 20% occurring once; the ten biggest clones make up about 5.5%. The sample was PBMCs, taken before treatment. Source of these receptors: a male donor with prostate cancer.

The CDR3 protein is CASSQGQRNQPQHF. In DNA, the CDR3 is TGCGCCAGCAGCCAAGGACAGCGCAATCAGCCCCAGCATTTT. The chain uses TRBV4-1 and TRBJ1-5; a possible D gene is TRBD1 (5 bases). The CDR3 runs 14 residues. Germline V gene sequence: CDR1 MGHRA, CDR2 YSYEKL. V lost 1 base and J 2 bases, leaving 6 bases between the germline ends.

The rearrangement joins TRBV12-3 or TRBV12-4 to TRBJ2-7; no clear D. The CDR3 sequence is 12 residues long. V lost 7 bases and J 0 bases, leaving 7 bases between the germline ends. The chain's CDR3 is CASISSSYEQYF. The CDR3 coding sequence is TGTGCCAGCATTTCCAGCTCCTACGAGCAGTACTTC.

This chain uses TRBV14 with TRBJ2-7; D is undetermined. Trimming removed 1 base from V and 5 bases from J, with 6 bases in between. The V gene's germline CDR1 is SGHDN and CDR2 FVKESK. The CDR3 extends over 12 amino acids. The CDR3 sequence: CASSQVWNEQYF. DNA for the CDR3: TGTGCCAGCAGCCAAGTGTGGAACGAGCAGTACTTC.

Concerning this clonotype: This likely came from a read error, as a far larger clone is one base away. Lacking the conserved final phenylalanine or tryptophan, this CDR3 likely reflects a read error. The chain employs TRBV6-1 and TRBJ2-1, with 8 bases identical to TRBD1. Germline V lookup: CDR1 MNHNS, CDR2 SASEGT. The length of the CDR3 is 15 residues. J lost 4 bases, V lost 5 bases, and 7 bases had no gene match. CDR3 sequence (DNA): TGTGCCAGCAGTACCTCCCGGACAGGGTACAATGAGCAGTTCCTC. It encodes CASSTSRTGYNEQFL.

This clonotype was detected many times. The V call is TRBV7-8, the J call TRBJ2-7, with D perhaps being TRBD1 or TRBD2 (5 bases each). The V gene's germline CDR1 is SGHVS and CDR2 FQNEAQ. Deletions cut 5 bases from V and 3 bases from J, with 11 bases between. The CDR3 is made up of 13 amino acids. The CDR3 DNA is TGTGCCAGCAGCCTGGGACCGCTCTACGAGCAGTACTTC. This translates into CASSLGPLYEQYF.

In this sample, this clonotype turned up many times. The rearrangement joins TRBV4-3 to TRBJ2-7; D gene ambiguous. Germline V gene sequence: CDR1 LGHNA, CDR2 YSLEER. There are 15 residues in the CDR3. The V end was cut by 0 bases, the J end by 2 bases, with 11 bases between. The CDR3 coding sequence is TGCGCCAGCAGCCAAGATTGGCAGGAGACCTACGAGCAGTACTTC. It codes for CASSQDWQETYEQYF.

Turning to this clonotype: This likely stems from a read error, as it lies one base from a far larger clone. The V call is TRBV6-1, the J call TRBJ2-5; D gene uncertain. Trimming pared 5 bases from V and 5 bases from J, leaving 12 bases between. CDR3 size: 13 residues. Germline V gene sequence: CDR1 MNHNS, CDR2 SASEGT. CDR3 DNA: TGTGCCAGCAGTTCCTCTTTTTCGGAGACCCAGTACTTC. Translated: CASSSSFSETQYF.

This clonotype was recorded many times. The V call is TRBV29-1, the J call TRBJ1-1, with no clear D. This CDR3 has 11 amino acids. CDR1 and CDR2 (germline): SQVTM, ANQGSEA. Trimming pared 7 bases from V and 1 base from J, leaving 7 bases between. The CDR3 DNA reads TGCAGCGCCACAGAGAACACTGAAGCTTTCTTT. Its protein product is CSATENTEAFF.

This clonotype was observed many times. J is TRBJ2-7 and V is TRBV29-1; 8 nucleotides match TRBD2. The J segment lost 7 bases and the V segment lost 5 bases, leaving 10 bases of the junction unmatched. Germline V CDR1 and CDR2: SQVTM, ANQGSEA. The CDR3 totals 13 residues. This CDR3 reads CSVISSGIGEQYF. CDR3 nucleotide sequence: TGCAGCGTTATTAGTAGCGGGATAGGGGAGCAGTACTTC.

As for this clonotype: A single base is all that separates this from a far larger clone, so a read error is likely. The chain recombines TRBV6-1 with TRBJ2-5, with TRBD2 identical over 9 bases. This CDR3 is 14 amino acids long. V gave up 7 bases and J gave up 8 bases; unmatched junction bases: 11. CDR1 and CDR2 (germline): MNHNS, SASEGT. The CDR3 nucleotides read TGTGCCAGCACGCGGCGGGGGGGCCGCGATACCCAGTACTTC. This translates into CASTRRGGRDTQYF.

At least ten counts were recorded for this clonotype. CDR3 residues: CASSVPGQGRGYTF. The CDR3 DNA is TGTGCCAGCAGCGTCCCGGGACAGGGACGAGGCTACACCTTC. V is TRBV7-2 and J is TRBJ1-2; 9 bases match TRBD1. Germline CDR1 reads SGHTA; CDR2 reads FQGNSA. The trim removed 5 bases at V and 8 bases at J, leaving 9 bases unmatched. The CDR3 runs to 14 residues. Using reference TRBV7-2 and TRBJ1-2 for the parts outside the CDR3, the full variable domain is GAGVSQSPSNKVTEKGKDVELRCDPISGHTALYWYRQSLGQGLEFLIYFQGNSAPDKSGLPSDRFSAERTGGSVSTLTIQRTQQEDSAVYLCASSVPGQGRGYTFGSGTRLTVV.

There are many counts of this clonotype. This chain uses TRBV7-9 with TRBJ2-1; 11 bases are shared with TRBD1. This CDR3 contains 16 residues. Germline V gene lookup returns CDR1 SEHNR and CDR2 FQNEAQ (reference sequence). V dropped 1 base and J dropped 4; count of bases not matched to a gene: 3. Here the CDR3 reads CASSLGGTGGYNEQFF. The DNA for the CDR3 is TGTGCCAGCAGCTTAGGTGGGACAGGGGGATACAATGAGCAGTTCTTC. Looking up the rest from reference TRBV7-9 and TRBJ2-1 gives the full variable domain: DTGVSQNPRHKITKRGQNVTFRCDPISEHNRLYWYRQTLGQGPEFLTYFQNEAQLEKSRLLSDRFSAERPKGSFSTLEIQRTEQGDSAMYLCASSLGGTGGYNEQFFGPGTRLTVL.

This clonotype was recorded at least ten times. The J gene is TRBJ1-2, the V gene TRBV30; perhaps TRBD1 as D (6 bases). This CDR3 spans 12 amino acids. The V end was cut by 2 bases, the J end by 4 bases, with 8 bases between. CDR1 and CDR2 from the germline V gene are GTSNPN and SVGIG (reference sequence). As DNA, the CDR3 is TGTGCCTGGAGTACAGGGATCTATGGCTACACCTTC. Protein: CAWSTGIYGYTF. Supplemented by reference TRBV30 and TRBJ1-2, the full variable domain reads SQTIHQWPATLVQPVGSPLSLECTVEGTSNPNLYWYRQAAGRGLQLLFYSVGIGQISSEVPQNLSASRPQDRQFILSSKKLLLSDSGFYLCAWSTGIYGYTFGSGTRLTVV.

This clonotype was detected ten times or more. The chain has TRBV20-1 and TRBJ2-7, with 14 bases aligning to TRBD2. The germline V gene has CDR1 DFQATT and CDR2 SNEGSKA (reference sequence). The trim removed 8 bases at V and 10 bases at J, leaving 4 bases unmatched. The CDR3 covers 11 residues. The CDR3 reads CSTGTSGSQYF. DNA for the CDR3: TGCAGTACCGGGACTAGCGGGAGCCAGTACTTC.

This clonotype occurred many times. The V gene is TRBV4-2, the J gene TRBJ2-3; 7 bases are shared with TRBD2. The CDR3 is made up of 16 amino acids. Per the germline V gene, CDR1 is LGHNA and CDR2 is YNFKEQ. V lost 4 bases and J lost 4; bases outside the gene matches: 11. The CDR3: CASSPRAGENADTQYF. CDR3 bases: TGTGCCAGCAGCCCACGGGCGGGAGAGAACGCAGATACGCAGTATTTT.

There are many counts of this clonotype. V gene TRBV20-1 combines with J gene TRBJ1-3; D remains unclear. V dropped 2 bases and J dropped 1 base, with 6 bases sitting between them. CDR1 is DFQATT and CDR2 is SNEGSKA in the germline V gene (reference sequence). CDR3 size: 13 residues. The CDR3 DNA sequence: TGCAGTGCTAGACGGACGTCTGGAAACACCATATATTTT. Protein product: CSARRTSGNTIYF.

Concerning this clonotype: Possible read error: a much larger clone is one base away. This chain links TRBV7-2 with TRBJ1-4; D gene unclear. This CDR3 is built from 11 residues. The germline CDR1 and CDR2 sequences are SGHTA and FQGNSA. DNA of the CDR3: TGTGCCAGGAGCTTAGGAGAAAAACTGTTTTTT. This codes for CARSLGEKLFF.

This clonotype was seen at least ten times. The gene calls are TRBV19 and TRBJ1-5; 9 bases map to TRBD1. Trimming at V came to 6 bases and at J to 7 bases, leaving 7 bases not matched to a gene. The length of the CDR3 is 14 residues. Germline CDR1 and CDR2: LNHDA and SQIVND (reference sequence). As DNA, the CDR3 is TGTGCCAGTAGCCGGGGACAGGGAGGCCAGCCCCAGCATTTT. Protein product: CASSRGQGGQPQHF.

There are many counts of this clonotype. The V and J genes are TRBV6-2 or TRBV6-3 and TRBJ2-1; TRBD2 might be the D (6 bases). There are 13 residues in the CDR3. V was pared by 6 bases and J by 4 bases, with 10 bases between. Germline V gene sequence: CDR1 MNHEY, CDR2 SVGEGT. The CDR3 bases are TGTGCCAGCAGCGGGAGTCGGTACAATGAGCAGTTCTTC. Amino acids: CASSGSRYNEQFF.

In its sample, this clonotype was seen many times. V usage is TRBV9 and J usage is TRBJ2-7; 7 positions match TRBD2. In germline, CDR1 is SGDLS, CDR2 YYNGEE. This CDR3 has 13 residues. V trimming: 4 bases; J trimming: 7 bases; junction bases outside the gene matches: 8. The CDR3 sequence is CASSPRGGEEQYF. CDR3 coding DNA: TGTGCCAGCAGCCCTAGGGGAGGGGAGGAGCAGTACTTC.

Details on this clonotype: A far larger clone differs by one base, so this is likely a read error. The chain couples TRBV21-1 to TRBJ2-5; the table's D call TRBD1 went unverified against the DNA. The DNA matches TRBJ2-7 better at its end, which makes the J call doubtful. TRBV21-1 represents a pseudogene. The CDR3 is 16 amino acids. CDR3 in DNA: TGTGCCAGCAGCGAGAGGGACAGTCAAATCTCCTACGAGCAGTACTTC. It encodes CASSERDSQISYEQYF.

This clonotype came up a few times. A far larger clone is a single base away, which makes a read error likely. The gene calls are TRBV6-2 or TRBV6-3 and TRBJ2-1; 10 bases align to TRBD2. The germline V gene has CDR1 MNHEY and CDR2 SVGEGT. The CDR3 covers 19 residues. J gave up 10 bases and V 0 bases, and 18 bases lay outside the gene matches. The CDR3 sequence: CASSYSGTSALGGGVEQFF. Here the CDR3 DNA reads TGTGCCAGCAGTTACTCAGGGACTAGCGCCTTAGGTGGAGGCGTCGAGCAGTTCTTC.

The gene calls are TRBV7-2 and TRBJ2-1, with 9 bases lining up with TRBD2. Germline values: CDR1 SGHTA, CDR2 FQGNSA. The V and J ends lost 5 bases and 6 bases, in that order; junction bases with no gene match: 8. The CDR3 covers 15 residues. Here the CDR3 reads CASSTGTSSANEQFF. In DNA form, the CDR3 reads TGTGCCAGCAGCACCGGGACTAGCTCTGCCAATGAGCAGTTCTTC.

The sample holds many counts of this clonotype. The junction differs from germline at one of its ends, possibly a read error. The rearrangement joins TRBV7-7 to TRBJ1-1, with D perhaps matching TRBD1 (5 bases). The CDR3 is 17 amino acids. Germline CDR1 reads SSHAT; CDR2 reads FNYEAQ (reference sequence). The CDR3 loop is CASSLERPLRDAGGAFF. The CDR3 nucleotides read TGTGCTAGCAGCTTGGAGAGGCCCTTAAGGGACGCCGGCGGGGCTTTCTTT.

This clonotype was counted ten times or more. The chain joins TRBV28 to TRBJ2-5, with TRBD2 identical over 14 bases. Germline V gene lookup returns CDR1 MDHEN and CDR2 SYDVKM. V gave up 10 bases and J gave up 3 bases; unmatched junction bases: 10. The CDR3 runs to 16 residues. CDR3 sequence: CATGLAGGPVKETQYF. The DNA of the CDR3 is TGTGCCACCGGACTAGCGGGGGGCCCGGTTAAAGAGACCCAGTACTTC.

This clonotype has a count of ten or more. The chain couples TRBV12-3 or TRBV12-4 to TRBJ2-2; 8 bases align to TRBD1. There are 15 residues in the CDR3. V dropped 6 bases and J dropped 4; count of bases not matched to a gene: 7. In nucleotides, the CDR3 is TGTGCCAGCAGAATGACAGGGGCGGGCACCGGGGAGCTGTTTTTT. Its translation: CASRMTGAGTGELFF.

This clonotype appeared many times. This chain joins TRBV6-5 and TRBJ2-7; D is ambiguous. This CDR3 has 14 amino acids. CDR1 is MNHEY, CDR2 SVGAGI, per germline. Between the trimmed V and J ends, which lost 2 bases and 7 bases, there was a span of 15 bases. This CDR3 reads CASSYETNGQEQYF. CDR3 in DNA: TGTGCCAGCAGTTACGAGACCAATGGGCAGGAGCAGTACTTC.